The 12 T cell receptor beta chains listed next were all sequenced from one sample in a study of graft-versus-host responses after intestinal transplantation. What these receptors recognize is not known. Generated by immunoSEQ multiplex PCR, the TCRdb table keeps only in-frame clones and is missing some. The data contain about 93,000 clones, roughly 91% of them singletons. This specimen consisted of unstimulated CD8+ T cells sorted from spleen or lymph node cells, obtained before intestinal transplant. These receptors were obtained from a human donor who received an intestinal transplant.

The V and J genes are TRBV27 and TRBJ2-1; 7 bases match TRBD2. Germline V gives CDR1 MNHEY, CDR2 SMNVEV (reference sequence). V dropped 6 bases and J dropped 2; count of bases not matched to a gene: 4. CDR3 length equals 14 residues. CDR3 nucleotide sequence: TGTGCCAGCAGCCTAGCGGAAACCTACAATGAGCAGTTCTTC. It specifies CASSLAETYNEQFF.

This clone was picked up one time. The chain recombines TRBV5-1 with TRBJ2-7; D may be TRBD1 (5 bases). Trimming removed 0 bases from V and 4 bases from J, with 8 bases in between. The CDR3 has 13 amino acids. Per the germline V gene, CDR1 is SGHRS and CDR2 is YFSETQ. The CDR3 DNA reads TGCGCCAGCAGCTTGGGCAGGGCGTACGAGCAGTACTTC. It yields the protein CASSLGRAYEQYF.

The chain uses TRBV4-3 and TRBJ2-7; D uncertain. The CDR3 totals 15 residues. Germline loops: CDR1 LGHNA, CDR2 YSLEER. Deletions cut 0 bases from V and 0 bases from J, with 9 bases between. The CDR3 is CASSQDRSSSYEQYF. As DNA, the CDR3 is TGCGCCAGCAGCCAAGATCGGTCGAGCTCCTACGAGCAGTACTTC.

This clone was recorded only once. The gene calls are TRBV11-2 and TRBJ1-1; 7 nucleotides align to TRBD1. V was clipped by 4 bases and J by 7 bases; unmatched bases: 3. The CDR3 runs 12 residues. CDR1 and CDR2 from the germline V gene are SGHAT and FQNNGV. The CDR3 DNA reads as TGTGCCAGCAGCTCCGGGACAGTTGAAGCTTTCTTT. This translates into CASSSGTVEAFF.

This clone was seen once. The gene calls are TRBV5-1 and TRBJ1-2; no firm D call. With 3 bases removed from V and 8 bases from J, the gap between germline ends came to 8 bases. Germline loops: CDR1 SGHRS, CDR2 YFSETQ. This CDR3 region has 11 residues. The CDR3 DNA sequence: TGCGCCAGCAGCTCGGGTTACGGCTACACCTTC. Protein product: CASSSGYGYTF.

The V gene is TRBV30, the J gene TRBJ2-7, with D possibly being TRBD2 (5 bases). The CDR3 spans 13 residues. CDR1 is GTSNPN and CDR2 is SVGIG in the germline V gene (reference sequence). V lost 6 bases and J lost 1, with 13 bases in between. The CDR3 DNA sequence: TGTGCCTGTACTAGGAGTTCATCCTACGAGCAGTACTTC. Protein product: CACTRSSSYEQYF.

The V call is TRBV7-2, the J call TRBJ2-7; the match to TRBD2 covers 7 bases. The CDR3 totals 15 residues. Germline values: CDR1 SGHTA, CDR2 FQGNSA. J gave up 2 bases and V 2 bases, and 6 bases lay outside the gene matches. Here the CDR3 reads CASSLRQRGAYEQYF. The CDR3 coding sequence is TGTGCCAGCAGCTTAAGACAGCGGGGCGCCTACGAGCAGTACTTC. Supplemented by reference TRBV7-2 and TRBJ2-7, the full variable domain reads GAGVSQSPSNKVTEKGKDVELRCDPISGHTALYWYRQSLGQGLEFLIYFQGNSAPDKSGLPSDRFSAERTGGSVSTLTIQRTQQEDSAVYLCASSLRQRGAYEQYFGPGTRLTVT.

The chain has TRBV7-3 and TRBJ2-1; 11 nucleotides line up with TRBD2. Trimming at V came to 0 bases and at J to 9 bases, leaving 10 bases not matched to a gene. CDR1 and CDR2 from the germline V gene are SGHTA and FQGTGA. This CDR3 has 17 amino acids. CDR3 in amino acids: CASSLTMTSGERGEQFF. The CDR3, as DNA: TGTGCCAGCAGCTTAACGATGACTAGCGGGGAAAGGGGTGAGCAGTTCTTC.

V gene TRBV15 combines with J gene TRBJ2-3; tentatively, D is TRBD2 (5 bases). The CDR3 is 18 residues long. Germline CDR1 and CDR2: LNHNV and YYDKDF (reference sequence). With 0 bases removed from V and 0 bases from J, the gap between germline ends came to 16 bases. The CDR3 nucleotides are TGTGCCACCAGCAGAGATTGGGTAACTAGGGTTAGCACAGATACGCAGTATTTT. Translating it yields CATSRDWVTRVSTDTQYF.

The J gene is TRBJ2-2, the V gene TRBV9; TRBD2 agrees at 11 bases. The CDR3 sequence is 16 residues long. Losses at the gene ends were 1 base for V and 1 base for J; bases not matched to a gene: 0. Germline V gene lookup returns CDR1 SGDLS and CDR2 YYNGEE. Here the CDR3 reads CASSVLAGGNTGELFF. CDR3 DNA sequence: TGTGCCAGCAGCGTACTAGCGGGGGGGAACACCGGGGAGCTGTTTTTT. Drawing the rest from reference TRBV9 and TRBJ2-2, the complete variable domain is DSGVTQTPKHLITATGQRVTLRCSPRSGDLSVYWYQQSLDQGLQFLIQYYNGEERAKGNILERFSAQQFPDLHSELNLSSLELGDSALYFCASSVLAGGNTGELFFGEGSRLTVL.

The rearrangement joins TRBV29-1 to TRBJ2-1, with D perhaps TRBD2 (6 bases). CDR1 and CDR2 from the germline V gene are SQVTM and ANQGSEA. V shed 0 bases and J shed 1 base, with 13 bases lying between them. The CDR3 has 16 amino acids. CDR3 sequence: CSVEDQERVSYNEQFF. The CDR3 DNA is TGCAGCGTTGAAGATCAGGAGCGGGTTTCCTACAATGAGCAGTTCTTC.

V is TRBV7-2 and J is TRBJ1-6; D is unresolved. The CDR3 is 14 amino acids. Trimming removed 0 bases from V and 10 bases from J, with 10 bases in between. Per germline, CDR1 SGHTA and CDR2 FQGNSA. The CDR3, as DNA: TGTGCCAGCAGCTTAGCCGGAACCGGGTCACCCCTCCACTTT. This codes for CASSLAGTGSPLHF.